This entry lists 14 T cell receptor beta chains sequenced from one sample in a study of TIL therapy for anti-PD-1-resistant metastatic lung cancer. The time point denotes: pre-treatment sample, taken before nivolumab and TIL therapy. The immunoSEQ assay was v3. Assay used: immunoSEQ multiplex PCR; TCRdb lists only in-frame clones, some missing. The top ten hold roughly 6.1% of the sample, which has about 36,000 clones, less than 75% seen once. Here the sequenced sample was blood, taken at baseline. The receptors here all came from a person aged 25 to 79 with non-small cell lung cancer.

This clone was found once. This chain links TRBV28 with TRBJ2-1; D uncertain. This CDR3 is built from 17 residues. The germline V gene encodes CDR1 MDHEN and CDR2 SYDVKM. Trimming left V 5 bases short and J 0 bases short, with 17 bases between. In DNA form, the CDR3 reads TGTGCCAGCAGTGCCCTTAGACTGGACGGCTCCTACAATGAGCAGTTCTTC. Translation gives CASSALRLDGSYNEQFF.

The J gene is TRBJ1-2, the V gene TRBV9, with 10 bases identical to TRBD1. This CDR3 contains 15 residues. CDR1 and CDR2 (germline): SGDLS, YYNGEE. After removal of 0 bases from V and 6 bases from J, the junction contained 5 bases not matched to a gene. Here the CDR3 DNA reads TGTGCCAGCAGCGTAGTGAGCGGGACAGGGGATGGCTACACCTTC. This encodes CASSVVSGTGDGYTF.

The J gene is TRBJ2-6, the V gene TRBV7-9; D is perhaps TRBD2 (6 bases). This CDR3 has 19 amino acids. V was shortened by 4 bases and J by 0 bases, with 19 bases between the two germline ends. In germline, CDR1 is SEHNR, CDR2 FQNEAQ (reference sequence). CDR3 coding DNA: TGTGCCAGCAGCTCCGGGGGTGTGGGCTCTTTCTCTGGGGCCAACGTCCTGACTTTC. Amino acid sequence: CASSSGGVGSFSGANVLTF.

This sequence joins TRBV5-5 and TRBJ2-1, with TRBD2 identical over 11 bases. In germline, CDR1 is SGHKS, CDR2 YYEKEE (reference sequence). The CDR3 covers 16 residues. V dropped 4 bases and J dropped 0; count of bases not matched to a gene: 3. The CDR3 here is CASSPLAGGSYNEQFF. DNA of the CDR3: TGTGCCAGCAGCCCGCTAGCGGGGGGCTCCTACAATGAGCAGTTCTTC.

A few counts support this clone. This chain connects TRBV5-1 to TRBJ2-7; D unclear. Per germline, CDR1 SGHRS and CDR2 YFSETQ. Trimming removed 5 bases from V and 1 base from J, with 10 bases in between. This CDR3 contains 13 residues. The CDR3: CASSVDRSYEQYF. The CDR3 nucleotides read TGCGCCAGCAGTGTCGATCGGTCCTACGAGCAGTACTTC.

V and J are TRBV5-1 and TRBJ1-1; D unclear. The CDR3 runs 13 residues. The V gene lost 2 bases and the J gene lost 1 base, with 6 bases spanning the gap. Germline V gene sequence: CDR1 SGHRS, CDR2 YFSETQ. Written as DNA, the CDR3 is TGCGCCAGCAGCTTCGACAAGAACACTGAAGCTTTCTTT. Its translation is CASSFDKNTEAFF. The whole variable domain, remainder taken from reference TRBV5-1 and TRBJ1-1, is KAGVTQTPRYLIKTRGQQVTLSCSPISGHRSVSWYQQTPGQGLQFLFEYFSETQRNKGNFPGRFSGRQFSNSRSEMNVSTLELGDSALYLCASSFDKNTEAFFGQGTRLTVV.

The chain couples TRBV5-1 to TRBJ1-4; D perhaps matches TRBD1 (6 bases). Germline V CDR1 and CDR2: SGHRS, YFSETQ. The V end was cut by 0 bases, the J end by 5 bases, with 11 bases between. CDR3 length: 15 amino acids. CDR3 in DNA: TGCGCCAGCAGCTTGGGGGGGGCTGCGAATGAAAAACTGTTTTTT. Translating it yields CASSLGGAANEKLFF.

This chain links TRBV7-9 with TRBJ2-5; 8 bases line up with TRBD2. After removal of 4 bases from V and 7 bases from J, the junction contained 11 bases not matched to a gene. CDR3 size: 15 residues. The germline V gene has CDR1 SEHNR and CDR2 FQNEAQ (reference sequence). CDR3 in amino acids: CASSYLRTSSVTQYF. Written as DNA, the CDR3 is TGTGCCAGCAGCTATCTAAGGACTAGCAGTGTGACCCAGTACTTC.

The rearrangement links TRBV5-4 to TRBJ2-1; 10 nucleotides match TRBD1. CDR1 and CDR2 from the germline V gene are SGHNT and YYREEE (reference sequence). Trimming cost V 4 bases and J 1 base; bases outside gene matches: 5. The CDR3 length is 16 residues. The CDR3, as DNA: TGTGCCAGCAGCCCCGCGGGACAGGGGTCCTACAATGAGCAGTTCTTC. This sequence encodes CASSPAGQGSYNEQFF.

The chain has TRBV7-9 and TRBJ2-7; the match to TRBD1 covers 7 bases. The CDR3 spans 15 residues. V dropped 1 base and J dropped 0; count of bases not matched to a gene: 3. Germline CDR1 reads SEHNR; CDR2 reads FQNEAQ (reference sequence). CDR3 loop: CASSLGTGSSYEQYF. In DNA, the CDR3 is TGTGCCAGCAGCTTAGGGACAGGCAGCTCCTACGAGCAGTACTTC.

The CDR3 here is CASSHEGPGGYEQYF. The CDR3 DNA follows: TGTGCCAGCAGCCACGAAGGGCCGGGGGGCTACGAGCAGTACTTC. The V gene is TRBV4-2, the J gene TRBJ2-7; TRBD2 matches 7 bases. The germline CDR1 and CDR2 sequences are LGHNA and YNFKEQ. V dropped 3 bases and J dropped 3; count of bases not matched to a gene: 8. The CDR3 loop spans 15 amino acids.

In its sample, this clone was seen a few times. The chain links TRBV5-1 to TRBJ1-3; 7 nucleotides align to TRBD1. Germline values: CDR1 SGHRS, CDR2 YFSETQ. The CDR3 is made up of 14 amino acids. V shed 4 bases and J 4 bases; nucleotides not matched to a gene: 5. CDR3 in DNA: TGCGCCAGCAGCGCGACAGGGTTCGGAAACACCATATATTTT. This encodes CASSATGFGNTIYF. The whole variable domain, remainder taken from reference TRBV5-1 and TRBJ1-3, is KAGVTQTPRYLIKTRGQQVTLSCSPISGHRSVSWYQQTPGQGLQFLFEYFSETQRNKGNFPGRFSGRQFSNSRSEMNVSTLELGDSALYLCASSATGFGNTIYFGEGSWLTVV.

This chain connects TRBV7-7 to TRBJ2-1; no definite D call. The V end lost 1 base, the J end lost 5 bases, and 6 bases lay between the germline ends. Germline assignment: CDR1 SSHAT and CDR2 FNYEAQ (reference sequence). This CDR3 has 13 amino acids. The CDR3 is CASSLGQNNEQFF. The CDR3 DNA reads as TGTGCCAGCAGCTTAGGGCAGAACAATGAGCAGTTCTTC.

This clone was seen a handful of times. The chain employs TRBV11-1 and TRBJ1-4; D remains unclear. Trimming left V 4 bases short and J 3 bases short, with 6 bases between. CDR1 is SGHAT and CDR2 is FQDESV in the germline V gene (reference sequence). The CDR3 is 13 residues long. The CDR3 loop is CASSSSANEKLFF. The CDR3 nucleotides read TGTGCCAGCAGCTCATCCGCTAATGAAAAACTGTTTTTT.